This T cell receptor beta chain was sequenced for a study of cytomegalovirus exposure and HLA in healthy donors. Findings of the study overall: In a later analysis, TCR beta V- and J-gene trimming was associated with a missense DCLRE1C variant. Reportedly, diagnosis of cytomegalovirus status by the classifier showed high specificity and sensitivity. Within an earlier analysis, most TCR beta V segments proved productive either about 87% or about 30% of the time. In vitro work confirmed that a few CMV-associated chains recognize CMV antigens.

Concerning this clone: Antigen specificity is unknown.

PCR primers comprised 60 Vbeta and 13 Jbeta primers. Sequenced by immunoSEQ multiplex PCR; TCRdb stores in-frame clones only, minus some. The sample gives roughly 86,000 clones, around three fifths of which show up once; around a fifth is in the top ten. This TCR was sampled from a woman in her 50s in good health and CMV-seropositive. The sequencing input was PBMCs.

The CDR3: CASSPATEMSTDTQYF. The CDR3 DNA reads TGTGCCAGCAGTCCCGCGACAGAGATGAGCACAGATACGCAGTATTTT. The rearrangement links TRBV28 to TRBJ2-3, with a tentative D call TRBD1 (5 bases). From germline, CDR1 is MDHEN and CDR2 SYDVKM. V was trimmed by 5 bases and J by 0 bases, leaving 15 bases between them. The CDR3 has 16 amino acids.